Listed here is a single T cell receptor beta chain. Its antigen remains unidentified. Repertoires were generated with immunoSEQ multiplex PCR, while TCRdb's copy carries only in-frame clones and drops some. Of tens of thousands of clones in the sample, roughly 80% were seen once. The data are from a study of OX40 agonist ivuxolimab in advanced cancers. Germline-derived CDR1 and CDR2 are MNHEY and SVGAGI. Trimming cost V 8 bases and J 0 bases, with 14 bases left between them. CDR3 length equals 14 residues. Overall study findings and caveats: Mean expanded clone counts were higher in CD8+ than CD4+ T cells. Both blood CD4+ and CD8+ T cells showed clonal growth by week 6 at 0.1 to 3.0 mg/kg.

This receptor was obtained from an adult with an advanced solid tumor such as melanoma, head and neck, liver or kidney cancer. This specimen was CD4+ or CD8+ T cells sorted from blood, taken in a trial of the OX40 agonist ivuxolimab. The chain recombines TRBV6-5 with TRBJ2-7; D is unclear. The CDR3 loop is CASRAQRLSYEQYF. CDR3 DNA: TGTGCCAGCCGAGCCCAGCGTCTCTCCTACGAGCAGTACTTC.